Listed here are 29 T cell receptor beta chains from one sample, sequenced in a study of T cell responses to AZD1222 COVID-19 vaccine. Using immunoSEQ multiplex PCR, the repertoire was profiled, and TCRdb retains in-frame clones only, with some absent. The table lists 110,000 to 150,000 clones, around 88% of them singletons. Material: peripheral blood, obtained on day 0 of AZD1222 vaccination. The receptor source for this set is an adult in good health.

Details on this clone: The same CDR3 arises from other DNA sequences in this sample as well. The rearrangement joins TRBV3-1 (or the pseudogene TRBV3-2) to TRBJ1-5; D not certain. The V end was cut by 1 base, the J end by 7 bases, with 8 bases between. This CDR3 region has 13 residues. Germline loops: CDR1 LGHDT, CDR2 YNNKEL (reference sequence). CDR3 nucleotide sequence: TGTGCCAGCAGCCAAGGCAGAGACCAGCCCCAGCATTTT. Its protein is CASSQGRDQPQHF.

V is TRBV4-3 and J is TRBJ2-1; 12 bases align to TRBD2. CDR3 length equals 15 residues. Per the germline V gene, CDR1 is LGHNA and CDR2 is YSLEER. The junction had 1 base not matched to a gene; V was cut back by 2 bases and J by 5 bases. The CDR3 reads CASSQTSGRHNEQFF. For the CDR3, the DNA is TGCGCCAGCAGCCAAACTAGCGGGAGGCACAATGAGCAGTTCTTC.

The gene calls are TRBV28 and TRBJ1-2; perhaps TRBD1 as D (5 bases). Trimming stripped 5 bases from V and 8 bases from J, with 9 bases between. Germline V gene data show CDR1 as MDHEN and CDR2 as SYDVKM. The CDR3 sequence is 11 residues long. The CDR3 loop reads CASSAREGYTF. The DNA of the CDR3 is TGTGCCAGCAGTGCCAGGGAGGGCTACACCTTC.

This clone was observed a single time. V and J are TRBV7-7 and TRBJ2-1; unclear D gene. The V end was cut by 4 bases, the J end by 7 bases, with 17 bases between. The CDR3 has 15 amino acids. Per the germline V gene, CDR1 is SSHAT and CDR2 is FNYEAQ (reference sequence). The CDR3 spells CASSSRPKGRNEQFF. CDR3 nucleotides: TGTGCCAGCAGCTCCCGTCCTAAGGGTAGGAATGAGCAGTTCTTC.

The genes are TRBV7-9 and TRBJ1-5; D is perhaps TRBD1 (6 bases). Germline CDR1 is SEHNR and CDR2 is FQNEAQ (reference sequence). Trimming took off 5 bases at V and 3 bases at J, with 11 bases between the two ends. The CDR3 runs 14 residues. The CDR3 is CASSPDRNNQPQHF. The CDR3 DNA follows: TGTGCCAGCAGCCCGGACAGAAACAATCAGCCCCAGCATTTT.

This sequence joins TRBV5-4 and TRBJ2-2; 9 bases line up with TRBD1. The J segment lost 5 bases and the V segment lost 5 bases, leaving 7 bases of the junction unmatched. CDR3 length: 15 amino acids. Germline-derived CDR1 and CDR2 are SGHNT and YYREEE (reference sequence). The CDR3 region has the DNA TGTGCCAGCAGGGGGGGAGGACAGGGGACCGGGGAGCTGTTTTTT. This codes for CASRGGGQGTGELFF.

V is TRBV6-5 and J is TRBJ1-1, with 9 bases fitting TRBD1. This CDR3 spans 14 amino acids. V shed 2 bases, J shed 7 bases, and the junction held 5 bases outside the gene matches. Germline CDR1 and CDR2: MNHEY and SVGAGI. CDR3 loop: CASSYQQGAVEAFF. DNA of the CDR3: TGTGCCAGCAGTTACCAACAGGGGGCTGTTGAAGCTTTCTTT.

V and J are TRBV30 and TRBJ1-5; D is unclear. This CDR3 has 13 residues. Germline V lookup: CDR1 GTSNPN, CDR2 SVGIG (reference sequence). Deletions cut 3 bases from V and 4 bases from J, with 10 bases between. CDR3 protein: CAWRSHENQPQHF. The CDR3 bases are TGTGCCTGGAGGTCACACGAAAATCAGCCCCAGCATTTT.

CDR3 sequence reads: CASRGTNQPQHF. CDR3 in DNA: TGTGCCAGTAGAGGGACCAATCAGCCCCAGCATTTT. The J gene is TRBJ1-5, the V gene TRBV19, with D tentatively TRBD1 (5 bases). Germline V gene lookup returns CDR1 LNHDA and CDR2 SQIVND (reference sequence). This CDR3 contains 12 residues. V shed 6 bases and J shed 3 bases, with 6 bases lying between them. The entire variable domain, with the rest obtained from reference TRBV19 and TRBJ1-5, is as follows: DGGITQSPKYLFRKEGQNVTLSCEQNLNHDAMYWYRQDPGQGLRLIYYSQIVNDFQKGDIAEGYSVSREKKESFPLTVTSAQKNPTAFYLCASRGTNQPQHFGDGTRLSIL.

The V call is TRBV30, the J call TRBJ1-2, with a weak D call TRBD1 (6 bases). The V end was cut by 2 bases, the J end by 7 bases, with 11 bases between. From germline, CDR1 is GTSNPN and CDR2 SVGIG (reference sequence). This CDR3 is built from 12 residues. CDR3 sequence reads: CAWSLGARGYTF. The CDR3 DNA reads TGTGCCTGGAGTTTGGGGGCGCGTGGCTACACCTTC.

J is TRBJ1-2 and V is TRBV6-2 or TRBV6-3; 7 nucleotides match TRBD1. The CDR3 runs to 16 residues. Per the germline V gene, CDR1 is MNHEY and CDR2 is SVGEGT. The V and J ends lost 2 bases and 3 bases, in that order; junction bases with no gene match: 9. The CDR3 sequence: CASSYPPDRQYYGYTF. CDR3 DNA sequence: TGTGCCAGCAGTTACCCCCCGGACAGGCAGTACTATGGCTACACCTTC.

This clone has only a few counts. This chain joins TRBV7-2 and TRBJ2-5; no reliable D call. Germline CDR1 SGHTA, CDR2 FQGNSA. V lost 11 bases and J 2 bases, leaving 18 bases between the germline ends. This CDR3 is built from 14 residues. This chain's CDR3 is CAGETGPQQETQYF. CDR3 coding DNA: TGTGCCGGAGAGACCGGGCCCCAACAAGAGACCCAGTACTTC.

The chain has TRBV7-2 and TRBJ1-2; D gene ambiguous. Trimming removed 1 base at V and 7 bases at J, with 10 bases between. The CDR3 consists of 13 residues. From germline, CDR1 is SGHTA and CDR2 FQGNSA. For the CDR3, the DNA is TGTGCCAGCAGCTTAGGGAACAAGTCTGGCTACACCTTC. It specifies CASSLGNKSGYTF.

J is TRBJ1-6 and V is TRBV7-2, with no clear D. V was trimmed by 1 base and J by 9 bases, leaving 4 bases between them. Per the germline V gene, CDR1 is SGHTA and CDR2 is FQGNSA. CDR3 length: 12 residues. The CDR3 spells CASSLGGSPLHF. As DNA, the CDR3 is TGTGCCAGCAGCTTAGGAGGTTCACCCCTCCACTTT.

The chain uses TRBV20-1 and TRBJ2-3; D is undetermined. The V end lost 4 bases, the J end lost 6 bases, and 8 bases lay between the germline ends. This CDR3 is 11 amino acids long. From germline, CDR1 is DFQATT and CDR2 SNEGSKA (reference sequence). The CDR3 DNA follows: TGCAGTGCTATCGGCCGGGATACGCAGTATTTT. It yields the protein CSAIGRDTQYF.

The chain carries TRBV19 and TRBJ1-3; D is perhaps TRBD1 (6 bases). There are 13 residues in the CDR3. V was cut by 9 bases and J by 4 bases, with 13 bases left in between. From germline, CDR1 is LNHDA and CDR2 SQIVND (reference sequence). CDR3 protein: CASEQGGGNTIYF. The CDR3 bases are TGTGCCAGCGAACAGGGCGGAGGAAACACCATATATTTT.

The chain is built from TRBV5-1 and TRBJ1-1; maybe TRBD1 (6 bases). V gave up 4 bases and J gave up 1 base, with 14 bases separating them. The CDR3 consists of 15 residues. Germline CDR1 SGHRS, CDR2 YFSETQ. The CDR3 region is CASSPRPGENTEAFF. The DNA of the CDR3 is TGCGCCAGCAGCCCTCGCCCAGGGGAGAACACTGAAGCTTTCTTT.

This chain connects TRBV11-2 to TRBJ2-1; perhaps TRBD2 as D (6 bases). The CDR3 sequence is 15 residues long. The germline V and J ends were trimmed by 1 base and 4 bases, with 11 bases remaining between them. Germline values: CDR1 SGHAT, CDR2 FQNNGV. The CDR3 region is CASSLAPGGYNEQFF. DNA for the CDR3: TGTGCCAGCAGCTTAGCCCCCGGAGGGTACAATGAGCAGTTCTTC. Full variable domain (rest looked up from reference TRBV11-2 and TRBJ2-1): EAGVAQSPRYKIIEKRQSVAFWCNPISGHATLYWYQQILGQGPKLLIQFQNNGVVDDSQLPKDRFSAERLKGVDSTLKIQPAKLEDSAVYLCASSLAPGGYNEQFFGPGTRLTVL.

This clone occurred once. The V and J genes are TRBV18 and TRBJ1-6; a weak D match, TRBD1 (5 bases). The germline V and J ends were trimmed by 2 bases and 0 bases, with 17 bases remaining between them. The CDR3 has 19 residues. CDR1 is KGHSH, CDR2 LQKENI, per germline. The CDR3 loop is CASSPFDRRKSSYNSPLHF. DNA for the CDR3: TGTGCCAGCTCACCATTCGACAGACGAAAGAGCTCCTATAATTCACCCCTCCACTTT.

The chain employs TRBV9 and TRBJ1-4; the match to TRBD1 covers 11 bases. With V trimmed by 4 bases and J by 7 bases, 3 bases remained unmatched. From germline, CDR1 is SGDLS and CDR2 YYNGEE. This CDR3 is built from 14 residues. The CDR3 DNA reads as TGTGCCAGCAGCCTCGGGACAGGGGGTGAAAAACTGTTTTTT. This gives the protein CASSLGTGGEKLFF.

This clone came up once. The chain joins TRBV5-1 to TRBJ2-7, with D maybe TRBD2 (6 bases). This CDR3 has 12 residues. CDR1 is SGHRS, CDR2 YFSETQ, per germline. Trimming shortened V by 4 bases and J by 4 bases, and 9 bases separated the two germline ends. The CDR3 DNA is TGCGCCAGCAGCGCGGGACTTTACGAGCAGTACTTC. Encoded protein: CASSAGLYEQYF.

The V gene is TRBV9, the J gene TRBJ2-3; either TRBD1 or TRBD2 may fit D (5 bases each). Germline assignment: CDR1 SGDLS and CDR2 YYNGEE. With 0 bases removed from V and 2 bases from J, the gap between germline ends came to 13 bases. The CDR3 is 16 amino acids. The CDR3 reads CASSVGLGESTDTQYF. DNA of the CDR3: TGTGCCAGCAGCGTAGGTTTGGGGGAGTCCACAGATACGCAGTATTTT.

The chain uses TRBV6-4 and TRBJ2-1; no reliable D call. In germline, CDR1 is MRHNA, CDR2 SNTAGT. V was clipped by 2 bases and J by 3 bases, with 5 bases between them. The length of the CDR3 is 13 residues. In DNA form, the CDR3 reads TGTGCCAGCAGTGACGGGCTCTACAATGAGCAGTTCTTC. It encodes CASSDGLYNEQFF.

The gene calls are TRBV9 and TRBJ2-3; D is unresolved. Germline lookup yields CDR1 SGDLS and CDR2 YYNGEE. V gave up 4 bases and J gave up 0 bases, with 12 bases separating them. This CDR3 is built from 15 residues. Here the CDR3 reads CASSPSGLSTDTQYF. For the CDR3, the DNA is TGTGCCAGCAGCCCTTCGGGCCTTAGCACAGATACGCAGTATTTT.

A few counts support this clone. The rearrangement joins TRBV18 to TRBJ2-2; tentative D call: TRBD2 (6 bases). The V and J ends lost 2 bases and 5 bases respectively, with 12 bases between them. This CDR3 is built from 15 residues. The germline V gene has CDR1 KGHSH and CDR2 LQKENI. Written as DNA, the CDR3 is TGTGCCAGCTCACCAACGGGGGTGGAAACCGGGGAGCTGTTTTTT. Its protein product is CASSPTGVETGELFF.

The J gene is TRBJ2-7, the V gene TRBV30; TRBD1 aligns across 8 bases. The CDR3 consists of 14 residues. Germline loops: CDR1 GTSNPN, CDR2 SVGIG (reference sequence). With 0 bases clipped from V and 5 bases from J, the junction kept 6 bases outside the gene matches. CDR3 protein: CAWSVRTGFNEQYF. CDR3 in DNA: TGTGCCTGGAGTGTACGGACAGGGTTCAACGAGCAGTACTTC.

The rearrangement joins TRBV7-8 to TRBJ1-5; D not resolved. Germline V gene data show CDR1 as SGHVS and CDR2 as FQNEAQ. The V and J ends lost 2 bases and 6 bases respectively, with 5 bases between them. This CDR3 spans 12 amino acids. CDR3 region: CASSLFSQPQHF. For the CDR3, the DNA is TGTGCCAGCAGCTTATTTTCTCAGCCCCAGCATTTT.

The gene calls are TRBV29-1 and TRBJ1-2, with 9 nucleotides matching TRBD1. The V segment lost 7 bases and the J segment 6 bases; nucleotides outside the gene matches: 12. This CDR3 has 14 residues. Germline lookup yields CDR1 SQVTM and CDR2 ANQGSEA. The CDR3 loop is CSAKRTGTGNGYTF. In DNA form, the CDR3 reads TGCAGCGCCAAGCGTACCGGGACAGGGAATGGCTACACCTTC.

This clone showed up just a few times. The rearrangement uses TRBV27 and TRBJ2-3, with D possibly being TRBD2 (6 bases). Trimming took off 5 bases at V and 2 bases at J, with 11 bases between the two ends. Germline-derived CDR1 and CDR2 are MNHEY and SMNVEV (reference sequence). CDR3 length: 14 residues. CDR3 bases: TGTGCCAGCAGTCCGGGGGTTACCACAGATACGCAGTATTTT. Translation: CASSPGVTTDTQYF.